These 13 T cell receptor beta chains came from one sample sequenced in a study of early T cells in non-severe SARS-CoV-2 infection. Each CDR3 protein gets one entry after TCRdb re-called the 5' RACE reads with MiXCR. Of over 15,000 distinct CDR3 sequences detected, around 5.6% appear once; the ten largest clones hold about 6.4%. The sample was whole blood, taken at baseline. These receptor sequences come from an adult who was a healthcare worker with PCR-confirmed SARS-CoV-2 infection or an uninfected control (not recorded which).

This clonotype was found a few times. The chain has TRBV20-1 and TRBJ2-7; weak D call: TRBD2 (5 bases). The CDR3 contains 12 residues. The V end lost 2 bases, the J end lost 3 bases, and 8 bases lay between the germline ends. The germline V gene has CDR1 DFQATT and CDR2 SNEGSKA (reference sequence). CDR3 nucleotide sequence: TGCAGTGCTAGACCCGGGGACTACGAGCAGTACTTC. Translated, it gives CSARPGDYEQYF.

This clonotype is medium-sized. This chain connects TRBV20-1 to TRBJ2-1; 9 bases match TRBD2. The junction had 3 bases not matched to a gene; V was cut back by 4 bases and J by 5 bases. This CDR3 spans 13 amino acids. Looked up from germline, CDR1 is DFQATT and CDR2 is SNEGSKA (reference sequence). The CDR3 DNA reads TGCAGTGCTAAGGCGGGGGGGAACAATGAGCAGTTCTTC. This codes for CSAKAGGNNEQFF.

This clonotype is medium-sized (0.01 to 0.1%) within its sample. The chain couples TRBV4-2 to TRBJ1-5; 7 bases align to TRBD1. Germline CDR1 LGHNA, CDR2 YNFKEQ. The CDR3 runs to 17 residues. V lost 1 base to trimming and J lost 0 bases; unmatched junction nucleotides: 6. As DNA, the CDR3 is TGTGCCAGCAGCCAAGGGACAGGCGGAAATAGCAATCAGCCCCAGCATTTT. Protein sequence: CASSQGTGGNSNQPQHF.

The chain joins TRBV20-1 to TRBJ2-1; 14 bases agree with TRBD2. Germline V gives CDR1 DFQATT, CDR2 SNEGSKA (reference sequence). The CDR3 runs 13 residues. The ends lost 5 bases at V and 8 bases at J; junction bases unmatched: 2. Here the CDR3 reads CSAEGLAGDEQFF. The CDR3 coding sequence is TGCAGTGCTGAGGGACTAGCGGGGGATGAGCAGTTCTTC.

This clonotype was found many times. J is TRBJ2-7 and V is TRBV19, with 8 positions matching TRBD1. CDR1 and CDR2 from the germline V gene are LNHDA and SQIVND (reference sequence). This CDR3 contains 18 residues. Unmatched junction bases numbered 14, after V lost 3 bases and J lost 1 base. CDR3 loop: CASSIRAGTGSRSYEQYF. In nucleotides, the CDR3 is TGTGCCAGTAGTATCAGGGCCGGGACAGGTTCGAGGTCCTACGAGCAGTACTTC.

This clonotype was counted ten times or more. This chain connects TRBV9 to TRBJ1-1; D is unclear. Germline V lookup: CDR1 SGDLS, CDR2 YYNGEE. Between the trimmed V and J ends, which lost 4 bases and 5 bases, there was a span of 15 bases. This CDR3 region has 14 residues. CDR3: CASSPPLDVTEAFF. The CDR3 coding sequence is TGTGCCAGCAGCCCACCGCTAGATGTGACTGAAGCTTTCTTT. The complete variable domain, with remaining parts taken from reference TRBV9 and TRBJ1-1, reads DSGVTQTPKHLITATGQRVTLRCSPRSGDLSVYWYQQSLDQGLQFLIQYYNGEERAKGNILERFSAQQFPDLHSELNLSSLELGDSALYFCASSPPLDVTEAFFGQGTRLTVV.

The sample holds a few counts of this clonotype. The CDR3: CAISSAGGLTDTQYF. CDR3 bases: TGTGCCATCAGTAGCGCGGGAGGGCTCACAGATACGCAGTATTTT. The gene calls are TRBV10-3 and TRBJ2-3, with 9 bases aligning to TRBD2. J was trimmed by 2 bases and V by 5 bases; bases with no gene match: 5. This CDR3 spans 15 amino acids. Germline V gene data show CDR1 as ENHRY and CDR2 as SYGVKD.

Many counts were recorded for this clonotype. The chain employs TRBV25-1 and TRBJ2-2; 7 bases agree with TRBD1. The V gene end was trimmed by 7 bases and the J gene end by 2 bases; junction bases not matched to a gene: 16. The CDR3 runs to 18 residues. Germline V lookup: CDR1 MGHDK, CDR2 SYGVNS. CDR3 sequence: CASTSFPDWDSNTGELFF. The DNA of the CDR3 is TGTGCCAGCACTTCATTCCCAGACTGGGACAGCAACACCGGGGAGCTGTTTTTT.

This clonotype was seen at least ten times. The rearrangement uses TRBV5-5 and TRBJ2-6; D uncertain. V was shortened by 1 base and J by 0 bases, with 8 bases between the two germline ends. CDR1 and CDR2 (germline): SGHKS, YYEKEE (reference sequence). The CDR3 extends over 16 amino acids. The CDR3 loop reads CASSLFISSGANVLTF. Here the CDR3 DNA reads TGTGCCAGCAGCTTGTTTATTTCCTCTGGGGCCAACGTCCTGACTTTC.

CDR3 amino acids: CASSQQDRTDTQYF. For the CDR3, the DNA is TGTGCCAGCTCCCAACAGGACCGCACAGATACGCAGTATTTT. The chain links TRBV18 to TRBJ2-3; D perhaps matches TRBD1 (5 bases). Germline CDR1 is KGHSH and CDR2 is LQKENI. The ends were cut back, 6 bases at V and 1 base at J, with 11 bases in the middle. The CDR3 spans 14 residues.

The table lists this clonotype with many counts. The chain is built from TRBV7-6 and TRBJ2-1, with TRBD2 matching 10 bases. Germline V CDR1 and CDR2: SGHVS, FNYEAQ. With 6 bases clipped from V and 10 bases from J, the junction kept 6 bases outside the gene matches. CDR3 length: 13 residues. The CDR3 is CASSFLAGEEQFF. The CDR3 bases are TGTGCCAGCAGTTTCCTAGCGGGGGAGGAGCAGTTCTTC.

The sample holds many counts of this clonotype. J is TRBJ1-1 and V is TRBV10-3; D is uncertain. V lost 3 bases and J 4 bases, leaving 9 bases between the germline ends. CDR1 is ENHRY and CDR2 is SYGVKD in the germline V gene. The CDR3 consists of 13 residues. The CDR3, as DNA: TGTGCCATCAGTGACCCACAGCTCACTGAAGCTTTCTTT. Its protein product is CAISDPQLTEAFF.

The rearrangement links TRBV20-1 to TRBJ2-3; unclear D gene. With 0 bases removed from V and 4 bases from J, the gap between germline ends came to 5 bases. The length of the CDR3 is 12 residues. Germline V CDR1 and CDR2: DFQATT, SNEGSKA (reference sequence). The CDR3 region has the DNA TGCAGTGCTAGAGATGGAGCAGATACGCAGTATTTT. It specifies CSARDGADTQYF.